This T cell receptor beta chain appears in the sequencing data of a study of cytomegalovirus exposure and HLA in healthy donors. Study information: Early released data comprised around 85 million unique TCRs from HLA-typed donors.

For this clone: The antigen is unknown.

A multiplex PCR was run with 60 Vbeta primers and 13 Jbeta primers. Clones were read by immunoSEQ multiplex PCR, and TCRdb kept only the in-frame ones, dropping some. This table has 75,000 to 100,000 clones, just over 70% appearing once. Findings and limits, study-wide: The majority of TCR sequences were rare, yet some public TCRs appeared in many donors.

Sequencing was performed on PBMCs. The receptor was isolated from a man in his 60s in good health and CMV-seronegative.

The CDR3 loop is CASRDGGGSNEKLFF. In DNA form, the CDR3 reads TGTGCCAGCAGGGACGGCGGGGGCTCTAATGAAAAACTGTTTTTT. V and J are TRBV6-1 and TRBJ1-4; D is perhaps TRBD1 (6 bases). The germline V and J ends were trimmed by 6 bases and 3 bases, with 14 bases remaining between them. The CDR3 is 15 amino acids. Germline CDR1 is MNHNS and CDR2 is SASEGT.